The TCR beta chain under discussion was sequenced for a study of shared clonotypes between healthy human individuals. Study-wide findings and caveats: Collection of samples was limited to blood; tissue repertoires likely differ. On the whole, naive subsets had larger estimated richness than memory subsets had.

Regarding this clone: Its antigen is not known.

Samples underwent the assay at deep level. Sequencing used immunoSEQ multiplex PCR; TCRdb keeps in-frame clones, though not all of them. Of 500,000 to 550,000 clones in the sample, 90% to 96% were seen once. The sequence was obtained from a woman aged 30 to 39 in good health. The sample taken for sequencing was naive CD4+ T cells sorted from blood. Sample subset: CD45RA+ positively selected.

The CDR3 is CASSLATGLNEQYF. As DNA, the CDR3 is TGTGCCAGCAGTTTGGCGACAGGGCTAAACGAGCAGTACTTC. This chain links TRBV28 with TRBJ2-7; 7 nucleotides agree with TRBD1. Trimming at V came to 3 bases and at J to 5 bases, leaving 7 bases not matched to a gene. CDR3 length: 14 residues. Germline V gives CDR1 MDHEN, CDR2 SYDVKM.